The 28 T cell receptor beta chains given below trace back to one sample, sequenced in a study of human T cells and chemical hapten exposure. TCRdb reanalysed the RACE reads using MiXCR and keeps one entry per CDR3 protein. The sample holds 150,000 to 200,000 distinct CDR3 sequences, around 30% seen once. Time point denoted: pre-sensitization, week 0. Treatment specified: therapeutic diphenylcyclopropenone sensitization with weekly scalp DPC. Sample: whole blood, taken in connection with sensitization to the hapten diphenylcyclopropenone (DPC). The receptors shown here come from a woman in her thirties with alopecia areata. Some clones in this sample may be carry-over from other donors' samples.

The chain recombines TRBV7-9 with TRBJ2-1; D not resolved. Germline loops: CDR1 SEHNR, CDR2 FQNEAQ (reference sequence). Trimming removed 3 bases at V and 8 bases at J, with 17 bases between. This CDR3 has 15 amino acids. The CDR3 DNA reads as TGTGCCAGCAGCTTTATCCTCTCAATGCGCTATGAGCAGTTCTTC. It translates to CASSFILSMRYEQFF.

This clonotype was picked up a small number of times. The chain has TRBV10-2 and TRBJ2-6, with D perhaps assigned TRBD1 or TRBD2 (6 bases each). The CDR3 extends over 15 amino acids. Germline lookup yields CDR1 WSHSY and CDR2 SAAADI. With 8 bases removed from V and 1 base from J, the gap between germline ends came to 12 bases. The CDR3 spells CASAGTGSGANVLTF. The CDR3 bases are TGCGCCAGCGCGGGAACAGGGTCTGGGGCCAACGTCCTGACTTTC.

V gene TRBV11-3 combines with J gene TRBJ2-3; 7 positions match TRBD1. J gave up 2 bases and V 1 base, and 6 bases lay outside the gene matches. CDR1 and CDR2 (germline): SGHNT, YENEEA. This CDR3 spans 16 amino acids. CDR3 DNA sequence: TGTGCCAGCAGCTTAGTGGGACAGACCGTCACAGATACGCAGTATTTT. Amino acids: CASSLVGQTVTDTQYF.

Many counts were recorded for this clonotype. The chain has TRBV3-1 and TRBJ2-7; D gene unclear. V was trimmed by 3 bases and J by 2 bases, leaving 11 bases between them. The CDR3 extends over 14 amino acids. The germline CDR1 and CDR2 sequences are LGHDT and YNNKEL (reference sequence). CDR3 residues: CASSQSLQPYEQYF. CDR3 coding DNA: TGTGCCAGCAGCCAGAGCCTACAGCCCTACGAGCAGTACTTC.

V gene TRBV7-2 combines with J gene TRBJ2-1; TRBD2 agrees at 9 bases. Trimming at V came to 8 bases and at J to 2 bases, leaving 4 bases not matched to a gene. CDR1 is SGHTA, CDR2 FQGNSA, per germline. This CDR3 is built from 14 residues. The CDR3 DNA follows: TGTGCCAGCTTTCTAGCGGGACCCTACAATGAGCAGTTCTTC. It codes for CASFLAGPYNEQFF.

This clonotype was counted a few times. This chain connects TRBV12-3 or TRBV12-4 to TRBJ1-3; the D is unclear. The CDR3 has 15 residues. Trimming took 5 bases from V and 2 from J, leaving 13 bases between them. The CDR3 nucleotides are TGTGCCAGCAGTCCCCACGTAGCGGCTGGAAACACCATATATTTT. Protein product: CASSPHVAAGNTIYF.

The chain joins TRBV21-1 to TRBJ1-6; the table's D call, TRBD1, was not checked against the DNA. TRBV21-1 is listed as a pseudogene. The CDR3 has 18 residues. The CDR3 loop reads CASSSKGTGQGYNSPLHF. The CDR3 DNA follows: TGTGCCAGCAGCTCAAAGGGGACTGGACAGGGGTATAATTCACCCCTCCACTTT.

This clonotype was seen only a few times. This chain joins TRBV20-1 and TRBJ2-1, with 7 positions matching TRBD2. CDR3 size: 15 residues. V shed 1 base, J shed 5 bases, and the junction held 8 bases outside the gene matches. Germline V gene sequence: CDR1 DFQATT, CDR2 SNEGSKA (reference sequence). As DNA, the CDR3 is TGCAGTGCTAGAGGACTAGCCGGGCTCCACAATGAGCAGTTCTTC. Translated, it gives CSARGLAGLHNEQFF.

This clonotype was counted many times. The chain has TRBV6-5 and TRBJ1-2; D call uncertain. Germline V CDR1 and CDR2: MNHEY, SVGAGI. This CDR3 region has 14 residues. V lost 7 bases and J 3 bases, leaving 15 bases between the germline ends. The CDR3 sequence: CASKGPPTHYGYTF. Here the CDR3 DNA reads TGTGCCAGCAAGGGCCCACCGACTCACTATGGCTACACCTTC.

This clonotype turned up a few times. This chain joins TRBV4-1 and TRBJ2-1; TRBD2 matches 7 bases. CDR3 length: 14 residues. V lost 7 bases and J lost 1; bases outside the gene matches: 4. In germline, CDR1 is MGHRA, CDR2 YSYEKL. The CDR3 region is CASKAGESYNEQFF. The CDR3 nucleotides are TGCGCCAGCAAGGCGGGAGAATCCTACAATGAGCAGTTCTTC.

This clonotype was counted many times. The genes are TRBV18 and TRBJ1-1; D not certain. V lost 2 bases, J lost 0 bases, and 10 bases lay in between. CDR1 and CDR2 from the germline V gene are KGHSH and LQKENI. CDR3 size: 15 residues. The DNA of the CDR3 is TGTGCCAGCTCACCATCGGAGTCGATGAACACTGAAGCTTTCTTT. This gives the protein CASSPSESMNTEAFF. The variable domain in full, completed from reference TRBV18 and TRBJ1-1, reads NAGVMQNPRHLVRRRGQEARLRCSPMKGHSHVYWYRQLPEEGLKFMVYLQKENIIDESGMPKERFSAEFPKEGPSILRIQQVVRGDSAAYFCASSPSESMNTEAFFGQGTRLTVV.

This chain connects TRBV2 to TRBJ2-1, with D unclear. V was shortened by 6 bases and J by 6 bases, with 15 bases between the two germline ends. This CDR3 is 14 amino acids long. The germline gives CDR1 SNHLY, CDR2 FYNNEI. Here the CDR3 reads CASRSVFGINEQFF. The CDR3 nucleotides are TGTGCCAGCAGGAGTGTTTTCGGTATCAATGAGCAGTTCTTC. Based on the CDR3 plus reference TRBV2 and TRBJ2-1, the full variable domain is EPEVTQTPSHQVTQMGQEVILRCVPISNHLYFYWYRQILGQKVEFLVSFYNNEISEKSEIFDDQFSVERPDGSNFTLKIRSTKLEDSAMYFCASRSVFGINEQFFGPGTRLTVL.

This clonotype was seen a handful of times. The V and J genes are TRBV20-1 and TRBJ2-5; D is undetermined. Deletions cut 6 bases from V and 1 base from J, with 6 bases between. Germline V CDR1 and CDR2: DFQATT, SNEGSKA (reference sequence). The CDR3 runs to 11 residues. CDR3 protein: CSATPQETQYF. CDR3 coding DNA: TGCAGTGCGACCCCCCAAGAGACCCAGTACTTC.

This clonotype has only a few counts. V is TRBV29-1 and J is TRBJ2-7; D is unresolved. This CDR3 is 15 amino acids long. CDR1 and CDR2 (germline): SQVTM, ANQGSEA. V lost 0 bases and J 3 bases, leaving 15 bases between the germline ends. The CDR3 coding sequence is TGCAGCGTTGAAGATGGGAACAGCTTAGTCTACGAGCAGTACTTC. Its translation is CSVEDGNSLVYEQYF.

This clonotype has only a few counts. The gene calls are TRBV30 and TRBJ1-1, with 7 bases that match TRBD1. The V and J ends lost 5 bases and 1 base, in that order; junction bases with no gene match: 1. Germline CDR1 and CDR2: GTSNPN and SVGIG (reference sequence). The CDR3 contains 12 residues. Written as DNA, the CDR3 is TGTGCCTGGCGACAGGGGAACACTGAAGCTTTCTTT. Protein product: CAWRQGNTEAFF.

This clonotype was seen repeatedly, ten times or more. J is TRBJ2-1 and V is TRBV12-3 or TRBV12-4; possibly TRBD1 for D (5 bases). Deletions cut 2 bases from V and 9 bases from J, with 14 bases between. The CDR3 totals 14 residues. The CDR3 spells CASSLNRRTGEQFF. CDR3 coding DNA: TGTGCCAGCAGTTTAAACAGGCGGACCGGTGAGCAGTTCTTC.

V is TRBV28 and J is TRBJ2-2; a weak D match, TRBD2 (5 bases). Deletions cut 1 base from V and 4 bases from J, with 13 bases between. The CDR3 has 16 residues. Looked up from germline, CDR1 is MDHEN and CDR2 is SYDVKM. CDR3 sequence (DNA): TGTGCCAGCAGTTTATTTGAGGGCCGGGGCACCGGGGAGCTGTTTTTT. Its protein is CASSLFEGRGTGELFF.

This chain uses TRBV30 with TRBJ2-1; D unresolved. CDR1 and CDR2 from the germline V gene are GTSNPN and SVGIG (reference sequence). V lost 0 bases to trimming and J lost 6 bases, with 12 bases between them. There are 14 residues in the CDR3. This CDR3 reads CAWSVSQIINEQFF. CDR3 coding DNA: TGTGCCTGGAGTGTAAGTCAGATTATCAATGAGCAGTTCTTC.

The chain couples TRBV5-5 to TRBJ2-5; no definite D call. V lost 1 base to trimming and J lost 1 base, with 8 bases between them. CDR1 is SGHKS and CDR2 is YYEKEE in the germline V gene (reference sequence). CDR3 length: 14 amino acids. CDR3 sequence: CASSLKWSQETQYF. The CDR3 DNA reads as TGTGCCAGCAGCTTGAAGTGGAGCCAAGAGACCCAGTACTTC.

V is TRBV10-3 and J is TRBJ2-2; D is perhaps TRBD1 (6 bases). Germline lookup yields CDR1 ENHRY and CDR2 SYGVKD. V was cut by 3 bases and J by 6 bases, with 11 bases left in between. The CDR3 length is 14 residues. Written as DNA, the CDR3 is TGTGCCATCAGTGATACCAAGGGGGCCGGGGAGCTGTTTTTT. Amino acids: CAISDTKGAGELFF.

The genes are TRBV11-2 and TRBJ2-7; D uncertain. Germline V gives CDR1 SGHAT, CDR2 FQNNGV. V lost 4 bases to trimming and J lost 3 bases, with 7 bases between them. This CDR3 has 12 residues. The CDR3 sequence: CASSSGHYEQYF. The CDR3 region has the DNA TGTGCCAGCAGCTCTGGGCACTACGAGCAGTACTTC.

The CDR3 here is CASSSTIINGNEQFF. CDR3 in DNA: TGTGCCAGCAGTTCCACAATAATAAATGGGAATGAGCAGTTCTTC. The chain uses TRBV12-3 or TRBV12-4 and TRBJ2-1, with D unresolved. The CDR3 is made up of 15 amino acids. Trimming removed 4 bases from V and 7 bases from J, with 17 bases in between.

The table lists this clonotype with a few counts. The chain employs TRBV27 and TRBJ2-1; D is possibly TRBD2 (6 bases). Trimming stripped 5 bases from V and 4 bases from J, with 18 bases between. The length of the CDR3 is 16 residues. The germline CDR1 and CDR2 sequences are MNHEY and SMNVEV (reference sequence). The DNA of the CDR3 is TGTGCCAGCAGTCCCGGGACCCTCGCGGGGTACAATGAGCAGTTCTTC. Translated: CASSPGTLAGYNEQFF.

The CDR3 sequence: CASSRNGGGGTGELFF. The DNA of the CDR3 is TGTGCCAGCAGCCGGAATGGGGGAGGCGGAACCGGGGAGCTGTTTTTT. The V gene is TRBV11-3, the J gene TRBJ2-2, with D perhaps TRBD2 (6 bases). This CDR3 is 16 amino acids long. Germline V CDR1 and CDR2: SGHNT, YENEEA. The germline V and J ends were trimmed by 5 bases and 5 bases, with 18 bases remaining between them.

The CDR3 coding sequence is TGTGCCAGCAGCGTAGCGGGTGGCGGCCCTTGGGGCCAAGAGACCCAGTACTTC. Amino acid sequence: CASSVAGGGPWGQETQYF. The genes are TRBV9 and TRBJ2-5; D unresolved. Germline loops: CDR1 SGDLS, CDR2 YYNGEE. V was cut by 0 bases and J by 1 base, with 19 bases left in between. This CDR3 has 18 amino acids.

V is TRBV12-3 or TRBV12-4 and J is TRBJ2-7; D possibly matches TRBD1 or TRBD2 (5 bases each). The CDR3 has 11 residues. V was pared by 4 bases and J by 6 bases, with 7 bases between. CDR3 residues: CASSSGPEQYF. Written as DNA, the CDR3 is TGTGCCAGCAGTTCGGGACCCGAGCAGTACTTC.

This clonotype was observed a few times. The chain employs TRBV6-4 and TRBJ1-1; 10 positions match TRBD1. The trim removed 6 bases at V and 3 bases at J, leaving 7 bases unmatched. This CDR3 spans 15 amino acids. Per germline, CDR1 MRHNA and CDR2 SNTAGT. The CDR3 nucleotides read TGTGCCAGCAGCCTGACAGGGGGCGCGGACACTGAAGCTTTCTTT. Amino acid sequence: CASSLTGGADTEAFF.

A few counts support this clonotype. The gene calls are TRBV6-2 or TRBV6-3 and TRBJ1-2; D remains unclear. Per germline, CDR1 MNHEY and CDR2 SVGEGT. The ends were cut back, 2 bases at V and 8 bases at J, with 6 bases in the middle. This CDR3 is built from 11 residues. The CDR3 DNA reads TGTGCCAGCAGTTACGGGGTCGGCTACACCTTC. It yields the protein CASSYGVGYTF.